The 4 T cell receptor beta chains presented below share a single source sample, sequenced in a study of cytomegalovirus exposure and HLA in healthy donors. Repertoires were generated with immunoSEQ multiplex PCR, while TCRdb's copy carries only in-frame clones and drops some. The sample carries fewer than 100,000 clones, just over 90% recorded once. Sequenced sample: PBMCs. The receptors were sampled from a man aged 30-40 years in good health and CMV-seronegative.

This chain connects TRBV4-2 to TRBJ2-3, with D possibly being TRBD2 (5 bases). Germline values: CDR1 LGHNA, CDR2 YNFKEQ. The CDR3 has 16 amino acids. The V end was cut by 4 bases, the J end by 0 bases, with 14 bases between. This CDR3 is CASSPRLLDSTDTQYF. CDR3 in DNA: TGTGCCAGCAGCCCCCGCCTACTAGATAGCACAGATACGCAGTATTTT.

The chain uses TRBV11-2 and TRBJ2-1, with 7 bases that match TRBD1. Trimming removed 0 bases from V and 15 bases from J; junction bases left unmatched: 8. The CDR3 covers 13 residues. Germline values: CDR1 SGHAT, CDR2 FQNNGV. DNA of the CDR3: TGTGCCAGCAGCTTAGAACCAGGGGGAGTGGGGTTCTTC. This sequence encodes CASSLEPGGVGFF.

The chain joins TRBV27 to TRBJ2-3, with D tentatively TRBD2 (6 bases). Germline V gives CDR1 MNHEY, CDR2 SMNVEV (reference sequence). Trimming stripped 0 bases from V and 2 bases from J, with 12 bases between. The CDR3 loop spans 16 amino acids. CDR3 loop: CASSLSGGMFTDTQYF. The CDR3 DNA sequence: TGTGCCAGCAGTTTATCGGGAGGTATGTTCACAGATACGCAGTATTTT.

The rearrangement joins TRBV2 to TRBJ2-3; TRBD1 matches at 12 bases. This CDR3 comprises 14 residues. The germline V gene has CDR1 SNHLY and CDR2 FYNNEI. V lost 8 bases, J lost 6 bases, and 6 bases stayed unmatched. CDR3 in amino acids: CASGDRGRRDTQYF. In DNA form, the CDR3 reads TGTGCCAGCGGGGACAGGGGGCGAAGGGATACGCAGTATTTT.